This TCR beta chain was retrieved from a study of blood T cell repertoires in COVID-19. Study background: Samples came from the United States, Italy and Spain, spanning acute and convalescent COVID-19.

Authors' processing steps: Estimated nucleated cell counts came from reference gene primer amplification. Assay: immunoSEQ multiplex PCR; the TCRdb copy retains only in-frame clones and omits some. V, J and clone size reflect that table, while D and trimming were determined from the DNA. The sample contains approximately 400,000 clones, about 91% of which appear only once. Seattle researchers signed up patients amid active infection and tracked them longitudinally. CDR1 is SGHNT, CDR2 YYREEE, per germline (reference sequence). The CDR3 is 16 amino acids. Trimming removed 4 bases from V and 8 bases from J; junction bases left unmatched: 15.

This sequence joins TRBV5-4 and TRBJ2-1; 7 bases line up with TRBD2. The specimen was peripheral blood. This TCR came from a woman in her forties or fifties with COVID-19, enrolled during active disease. In DNA, the CDR3 is TGTGCCAGCAGCCCCTTAATAGGGAGGGGTAATCATGAGCAGTTCTTC. Its translation is CASSPLIGRGNHEQFF.